These 27 T cell receptor beta chains were all obtained from the same sample, sequenced in a study of control samples from healthy donors and cancer patients. Profiling relied on immunoSEQ multiplex PCR, and the TCRdb table lists in-frame clones only, not all of them. This table holds approximately 220,000 clones, 85% to 95% found once. What was sequenced was blood. These receptors were collected from a man aged 50-59 years in good health.

This sequence joins TRBV5-1 and TRBJ1-6; 10 bases align to TRBD1. Trimming took 3 bases from V and 9 from J; bases not matched to a gene: 9. CDR3 size: 16 residues. Germline V lookup: CDR1 SGHRS, CDR2 YFSETQ. Written as DNA, the CDR3 is TGCGCCAGCAGCTCTGACACGGGACAGGGGTTTTCACCCCTCCACTTT. Its translation: CASSSDTGQGFSPLHF.

The chain joins TRBV19 to TRBJ1-5; no reliable D call. The CDR3 consists of 16 residues. Trimming pared 5 bases from V and 0 bases from J, leaving 14 bases between. Germline values: CDR1 LNHDA, CDR2 SQIVND (reference sequence). CDR3 DNA sequence: TGTGCCAGTAGTGGGCTGGGAAGTTATAGCAATCAGCCCCAGCATTTT. It encodes CASSGLGSYSNQPQHF.

The chain employs TRBV3-1 (or the pseudogene TRBV3-2) and TRBJ1-6; D gene uncertain. Germline CDR1 LGHDT, CDR2 YNNKEL (reference sequence). V was pared by 0 bases and J by 5 bases, with 14 bases between. The CDR3 consists of 17 residues. The CDR3 DNA is TGTGCCAGCAGCCAAGACTTCTCTGCACAGAATAATTCACCCCTCCACTTT. Encoded protein: CASSQDFSAQNNSPLHF.

The chain couples TRBV7-2 to TRBJ2-7, with 15 bases that match TRBD2. From germline, CDR1 is SGHTA and CDR2 FQGNSA. After removal of 3 bases from V and 5 bases from J, the junction contained 14 bases not matched to a gene. CDR3 size: 19 residues. The CDR3 loop is CASSFDPGLAGGPSHEQYF. The CDR3, as DNA: TGTGCCAGCAGCTTCGATCCCGGACTAGCGGGGGGGCCGTCGCACGAGCAGTACTTC.

This chain uses TRBV5-6 with TRBJ2-6; D remains unclear. V was trimmed by 7 bases and J by 6 bases, leaving 23 bases between them. The CDR3 sequence is 17 residues long. CDR1 and CDR2 from the germline V gene are SGHDT and YYEEEE. The CDR3 spells CASLEFNSPKSANVLTF. Written as DNA, the CDR3 is TGTGCCAGCCTCGAGTTCAATAGTCCAAAGTCGGCCAACGTCCTGACTTTC. The whole variable domain, filled in from reference TRBV5-6 and TRBJ2-6, reads DAGVTQSPTHLIKTRGQQVTLRCSPKSGHDTVSWYQQALGQGPQFIFQYYEEEERQRGNFPDRFSGHQFPNYSSELNVNALLLGDSALYLCASLEFNSPKSANVLTFGAGSRLTVL.

This sequence joins TRBV6-5 and TRBJ1-2, with D perhaps matching TRBD1 (6 bases). V gave up 5 bases and J gave up 7 bases, with 8 bases separating them. In germline, CDR1 is MNHEY, CDR2 SVGAGI. The CDR3 extends over 11 amino acids. The CDR3 DNA reads TGTGCCAGCAGTACCAGGGGTGGCTACACCTTC. It translates to CASSTRGGYTF.

The J gene is TRBJ2-2, the V gene TRBV5-1; D possibly corresponds to TRBD1 (6 bases). The ends were cut back, 0 bases at V and 3 bases at J, with 9 bases in the middle. The germline V gene has CDR1 SGHRS and CDR2 YFSETQ. The CDR3 has 15 residues. CDR3 nucleotides: TGCGCCAGCAGCTTGGACAGGGCTGACACCGGGGAGCTGTTTTTT. This sequence encodes CASSLDRADTGELFF.

The chain uses TRBV5-4 and TRBJ2-2; D is perhaps TRBD1 (5 bases). V dropped 1 base and J dropped 3 bases, with 10 bases sitting between them. Germline values: CDR1 SGHNT, CDR2 YYREEE (reference sequence). This CDR3 has 15 amino acids. The CDR3 DNA reads as TGTGCCAGCAGCTTGCCAGGGTTTCACACCGGGGAGCTGTTTTTT. It specifies CASSLPGFHTGELFF. Supplemented by reference TRBV5-4 and TRBJ2-2, the full variable domain reads ETGVTQSPTHLIKTRGQQVTLRCSSQSGHNTVSWYQQALGQGPQFIFQYYREEENGRGNFPPRFSGLQFPNYSSELNVNALELDDSALYLCASSLPGFHTGELFFGEGSRLTVL.

The rearrangement links TRBV5-5 to TRBJ2-1; a possible D gene is TRBD2 (6 bases). CDR3 length: 15 residues. The V gene lost 0 bases and the J gene lost 4 bases, with 11 bases spanning the gap. From germline, CDR1 is SGHKS and CDR2 YYEKEE (reference sequence). CDR3 amino acids: CASSLASGTYNEQFF. As DNA, the CDR3 is TGTGCCAGCAGCTTGGCCTCAGGGACTTACAATGAGCAGTTCTTC.

CDR3 DNA sequence: TGTGCCAGCAGTCTCCTTAGGGACAAGTTCTACGAGCAGTACTTC. Residues: CASSLLRDKFYEQYF. This sequence joins TRBV28 and TRBJ2-7; tentatively, D is TRBD1 (6 bases). Germline lookup yields CDR1 MDHEN and CDR2 SYDVKM. CDR3 length: 15 residues. V lost 5 bases, J lost 3 bases, and 17 bases lay in between.

This chain links TRBV5-1 with TRBJ2-1, with 7 bases aligning to TRBD2. From germline, CDR1 is SGHRS and CDR2 YFSETQ. After removal of 0 bases from V and 7 bases from J, the junction contained 7 bases not matched to a gene. The CDR3 spans 15 residues. The CDR3 nucleotides are TGCGCCAGCAGCTTGGAAAGCGGGATTTGGAATGAGCAGTTCTTC. This encodes CASSLESGIWNEQFF.

The chain uses TRBV28 and TRBJ1-2; weak D call: TRBD1 (6 bases). Per the germline V gene, CDR1 is MDHEN and CDR2 is SYDVKM. CDR3 length equals 17 residues. Trimming left V 6 bases short and J 4 bases short, with 24 bases between. The DNA of the CDR3 is TGTGCCAGCAGCCTAACCGGGACATTGTCGGGGGGCTATGGCTACACCTTC. This codes for CASSLTGTLSGGYGYTF.

The sample holds one count of this clone. The chain has TRBV5-1 and TRBJ2-6, with D uncertain. V dropped 3 bases and J dropped 0 bases, with 10 bases sitting between them. Germline values: CDR1 SGHRS, CDR2 YFSETQ. CDR3 length: 16 residues. In nucleotides, the CDR3 is TGCGCCAGCAGCTGGGGTGAGAGCTCTGGGGCCAACGTCCTGACTTTC. Its protein is CASSWGESSGANVLTF.

The CDR3 DNA reads as TGTGCCAGCAGCCTAAGGGACAGGGGGCATCAGCCCCAGCATTTT. It is translated as CASSLRDRGHQPQHF. V usage is TRBV7-2 and J usage is TRBJ1-5, with 12 bases aligning to TRBD1. The V segment lost 5 bases and the J segment 5 bases; nucleotides outside the gene matches: 4. Germline V CDR1 and CDR2: SGHTA, FQGNSA. This CDR3 spans 15 amino acids.

The CDR3 is CASRAKTYSYNEQFF. The CDR3 nucleotides are TGTGCCAGCAGAGCTAAGACCTACTCCTACAATGAGCAGTTCTTC. This chain connects TRBV6-5 to TRBJ2-1; D gene unclear. Trimming stripped 6 bases from V and 0 bases from J, with 12 bases between. The germline CDR1 and CDR2 sequences are MNHEY and SVGAGI. The CDR3 length is 15 residues.

The count of this clone is one. This chain uses TRBV27 with TRBJ2-7; 7 nucleotides align to TRBD1. Germline assignment: CDR1 MNHEY and CDR2 SMNVEV (reference sequence). This CDR3 is built from 16 residues. J lost 1 base, V lost 5 bases, and 11 bases had no gene match. CDR3 nucleotides: TGTGCCAGCAGTCCACGACAGGGACAGATTTCCTACGAGCAGTACTTC. Protein sequence: CASSPRQGQISYEQYF.

The chain combines TRBV5-5 with TRBJ2-3, with a possible D match to TRBD2 (5 bases). V lost 3 bases, J lost 3 bases, and 17 bases lay in between. Germline values: CDR1 SGHKS, CDR2 YYEKEE (reference sequence). This CDR3 is 16 amino acids long. The CDR3 nucleotides read TGTGCCAGCAGCTCGGGGTCCATACTGGGGACAGATACGCAGTATTTT. Encoded protein: CASSSGSILGTDTQYF. The full variable domain, its missing parts supplied by reference TRBV5-5 and TRBJ2-3, is DAGVTQSPTHLIKTRGQQVTLRCSPISGHKSVSWYQQVLGQGPQFIFQYYEKEERGRGNFPDRFSARQFPNYSSELNVNALLLGDSALYLCASSSGSILGTDTQYFGPGTRLTVL.

This sequence joins TRBV5-1 and TRBJ2-1, with 7 bases fitting TRBD1. Germline assignment: CDR1 SGHRS and CDR2 YFSETQ. CDR3 size: 14 residues. V shed 4 bases and J 14 bases; nucleotides not matched to a gene: 15. The CDR3: CASSLFPGQRREFF. The DNA for the CDR3 is TGCGCCAGCAGCCTATTCCCGGGACAGCGTAGGGAGTTCTTC.

The genes are TRBV21-1 and TRBJ1-4. TRBV21-1 is reported as a pseudogene. This CDR3 is 14 amino acids long. DNA of the CDR3: TGTGCCATCCATAACCTGAGAACTAATGAAAAACTGTTTTTT. This codes for CAIHNLRTNEKLFF.

The gene calls are TRBV6-5 and TRBJ1-2; 7 bases fit TRBD1. The V gene end was trimmed by 4 bases and the J gene end by 5 bases; junction bases not matched to a gene: 4. There are 13 residues in the CDR3. From germline, CDR1 is MNHEY and CDR2 SVGAGI. The CDR3 coding sequence is TGTGCCAGCAGTTTCCGGGACAGTTATGGCTACACCTTC. Its protein product is CASSFRDSYGYTF.

The chain carries TRBV3-1 (or the pseudogene TRBV3-2) and TRBJ1-1, with D hard to call. Germline CDR1 reads LGHDT; CDR2 reads YNNKEL (reference sequence). Trimming left V 7 bases short and J 11 bases short, with 14 bases between. CDR3 length: 11 residues. The CDR3 spells CASIKDQWAFF. Written as DNA, the CDR3 is TGTGCCAGCATCAAGGATCAATGGGCTTTCTTT.

The chain is built from TRBV13 and TRBJ1-3; 7 nucleotides match TRBD1. CDR3 size: 16 residues. The germline CDR1 and CDR2 sequences are PRHDT and FYEKMQ (reference sequence). V lost 1 base to trimming and J lost 3 bases; unmatched junction nucleotides: 6. In DNA form, the CDR3 reads TGTGCCAGCAGCTTAGTGACAGGGATCGGTGGAAACACCATATATTTT. It encodes CASSLVTGIGGNTIYF.

The chain is built from TRBV28 and TRBJ1-4; 8 nucleotides align to TRBD1. CDR1 is MDHEN, CDR2 SYDVKM, per germline. Trimming removed 5 bases from V and 2 bases from J; junction bases left unmatched: 4. This CDR3 has 15 residues. Here the CDR3 DNA reads TGTGCCAGCAGTCGAGGGGACAGGACTAATGAAAAACTGTTTTTT. Encoded protein: CASSRGDRTNEKLFF.

The V and J genes are TRBV7-2 and TRBJ2-5, with D unclear. Trimming pared 1 base from V and 6 bases from J, leaving 15 bases between. The germline V gene has CDR1 SGHTA and CDR2 FQGNSA. The CDR3 has 15 residues. CDR3 bases: TGTGCCAGCAGCTTAGTACGTCCCCTCGGAAAGACCCAGTACTTC. It specifies CASSLVRPLGKTQYF.

The chain recombines TRBV27 with TRBJ2-3; 10 bases line up with TRBD1. The CDR3 covers 16 residues. Germline V lookup: CDR1 MNHEY, CDR2 SMNVEV (reference sequence). The ends lost 6 bases at V and 5 bases at J; junction bases unmatched: 11. In DNA form, the CDR3 reads TGTGCCAGCAGGGGGCTCGGGACAGGGGAAGGAGATACGCAGTATTTT. It codes for CASRGLGTGEGDTQYF.

This chain uses TRBV18 with TRBJ2-7; the D call may be TRBD1 or TRBD2 (6 bases each). Germline assignment: CDR1 KGHSH and CDR2 LQKENI. The CDR3 consists of 15 residues. V dropped 2 bases and J dropped 0 bases, with 11 bases sitting between them. The DNA for the CDR3 is TGTGCCAGCTCACCAATGGGGGGCAGCTCCTACGAGCAGTACTTC. This codes for CASSPMGGSSYEQYF. Based on the CDR3 plus reference TRBV18 and TRBJ2-7, the full variable domain is NAGVMQNPRHLVRRRGQEARLRCSPMKGHSHVYWYRQLPEEGLKFMVYLQKENIIDESGMPKERFSAEFPKEGPSILRIQQVVRGDSAAYFCASSPMGGSSYEQYFGPGTRLTVT.

This sequence joins TRBV7-8 and TRBJ2-5, with 7 bases identical to TRBD1. Germline V gives CDR1 SGHVS, CDR2 FQNEAQ. The length of the CDR3 is 16 residues. Trimming removed 1 base from V and 1 base from J; junction bases left unmatched: 6. The CDR3 is CASSLVGQAFQETQYF. CDR3 DNA sequence: TGTGCCAGCAGCTTAGTCGGACAGGCCTTCCAAGAGACCCAGTACTTC. Combining the CDR3 with reference TRBV7-8 and TRBJ2-5 gives the whole variable domain GAGVSQSPRYKVAKRGQDVALRCDPISGHVSLFWYQQALGQGPEFLTYFQNEAQLDKSGLPSDRFFAERPEGSVSTLKIQRTQQEDSAVYLCASSLVGQAFQETQYFGPGTRLLVL.